These 14 T cell receptor beta chains were sequenced from one sample in a study of T-cell memory formation after mild COVID-19. One entry per CDR3 protein results from TCRdb running MiXCR on the 5' RACE reads. In the table there are a few hundred thousand distinct CDR3 sequences, approximately 23% of which are singletons. The sequenced sample was PBMCs or a T cell subset sorted from them (not recorded which). Receptors originate from an adult woman who had mild COVID-19 (a few samples of this study predate the infection). Cell type and time point are not known.

This clonotype was seen only a few times. The DNA of the CDR3 is TGTGCCAGCAGGCTTACCGGGACTGGGCGAACCGGGGAGCTGTTTTTT. Protein product: CASRLTGTGRTGELFF. The V and J genes are TRBV12-3 or TRBV12-4 and TRBJ2-2; D is perhaps TRBD2 (6 bases). The CDR3 extends over 16 amino acids. Deletions cut 6 bases from V and 5 bases from J, with 19 bases between.

The CDR3, as DNA: TGTGCCAGCAGTTACTCGATTTCCCAGGCCAATGAGCAGTTCTTC. This sequence encodes CASSYSISQANEQFF. This sequence joins TRBV6-5 and TRBJ2-1; the D is unclear. This CDR3 has 15 residues. V was clipped by 0 bases and J by 6 bases, with 12 bases between them. Germline assignment: CDR1 MNHEY and CDR2 SVGAGI.

The chain joins TRBV5-1 to TRBJ2-7; D gene uncertain. Between the trimmed V and J ends, which lost 4 bases and 0 bases, there was a span of 14 bases. The CDR3 has 15 amino acids. CDR1 is SGHRS and CDR2 is YFSETQ in the germline V gene. The CDR3 coding sequence is TGCGCCAGCAGCGTCAGACTTGTTAGCTCCTACGAGCAGTACTTC. It encodes CASSVRLVSSYEQYF. The full variable domain, its missing parts supplied by reference TRBV5-1 and TRBJ2-7, is KAGVTQTPRYLIKTRGQQVTLSCSPISGHRSVSWYQQTPGQGLQFLFEYFSETQRNKGNFPGRFSGRQFSNSRSEMNVSTLELGDSALYLCASSVRLVSSYEQYFGPGTRLTVT.

This clonotype was detected a few times. The rearrangement uses TRBV7-9 and TRBJ1-1, with D uncertain. The CDR3 totals 11 residues. CDR1 is SEHNR, CDR2 FQNEAQ, per germline (reference sequence). Trimming pared 10 bases from V and 1 base from J, leaving 7 bases between. CDR3 DNA: TGTGCCATAAGACAGAACACTGAAGCTTTCTTT. Amino acids: CAIRQNTEAFF.

In nucleotides, the CDR3 is TGCAGTGCTAGAGGGAAAAGACAGGCCTACGAAACGGAAGCTTTCTTT. Protein sequence: CSARGKRQAYETEAFF. The chain couples TRBV20-1 to TRBJ1-1; TRBD1 is a possible D gene (6 bases). V was trimmed by 1 base and J by 8 bases, leaving 23 bases between them. CDR1 and CDR2 (germline): DFQATT, SNEGSKA (reference sequence). The CDR3 has 16 amino acids.

In its sample, this clonotype was seen a few times. This rearrangement joins TRBV12-3 or TRBV12-4 to TRBJ2-7; 10 nucleotides line up with TRBD2. This CDR3 is 13 amino acids long. With V trimmed by 5 bases and J by 6 bases, 4 bases remained unmatched. The CDR3, as DNA: TGTGCCAGCAGTAGCGGGGGGGCCGCCGAGCAGTACTTC. Its translation is CASSSGGAAEQYF.

The rearrangement uses TRBV29-1 and TRBJ2-2; 11 bases fit TRBD1. The V segment lost 7 bases and the J segment 6 bases; nucleotides outside the gene matches: 7. CDR1 is SQVTM, CDR2 ANQGSEA, per germline. This CDR3 spans 14 amino acids. CDR3 region: CSAIGQGAAGELFF. The CDR3 DNA reads TGCAGCGCGATCGGACAGGGGGCCGCCGGGGAGCTGTTTTTT.

V is TRBV30 and J is TRBJ2-1; 12 nucleotides align to TRBD2. The CDR3 is 16 residues long. Trimming removed 0 bases from V and 6 bases from J; junction bases left unmatched: 6. The V gene's germline CDR1 is GTSNPN and CDR2 SVGIG (reference sequence). The CDR3 reads CAWSVRASGRGNEQFF. CDR3 DNA: TGTGCCTGGAGTGTACGGGCTAGCGGGAGGGGCAATGAGCAGTTCTTC.

This clonotype was seen repeatedly, ten times or more. The chain recombines TRBV5-1 with TRBJ2-3; D perhaps matches TRBD2 (6 bases). Per germline, CDR1 SGHRS and CDR2 YFSETQ. CDR3 length: 14 residues. V shed 6 bases and J shed 5 bases, with 16 bases lying between them. Here the CDR3 reads CASTLTAGGDTQYF. The CDR3 nucleotides read TGCGCCAGCACCCTAACAGCGGGCGGAGATACGCAGTATTTT.

There are a few counts of this clonotype. The V call is TRBV2, the J call TRBJ2-5; 10 bases agree with TRBD2. Germline CDR1 is SNHLY and CDR2 is FYNNEI. CDR3 size: 16 residues. V was pared by 4 bases and J by 4 bases, with 9 bases of the junction left unmatched. The chain's CDR3 is CASSGTSGNRGETQYF. CDR3 in DNA: TGTGCCAGCAGTGGAACTAGCGGGAATAGGGGAGAGACCCAGTACTTC.

The chain carries TRBV27 and TRBJ1-5, with a weak D call TRBD1 (5 bases). V was shortened by 6 bases and J by 1 base, with 13 bases between the two germline ends. Germline V gene sequence: CDR1 MNHEY, CDR2 SMNVEV (reference sequence). This CDR3 spans 15 amino acids. CDR3 sequence reads: CASRDGGESNQPQHF. CDR3 nucleotides: TGTGCCAGCAGGGACGGGGGGGAAAGCAATCAGCCCCAGCATTTT.

This clonotype was counted between two and nine times. The CDR3 protein is CASSPTLVAGGLTDTQYF. The CDR3 bases are TGTGCCAGCAGCCCAACCCTCGTCGCGGGGGGGCTCACAGATACGCAGTATTTT. The J gene is TRBJ2-3, the V gene TRBV3-1; 9 bases align to TRBD2. Germline assignment: CDR1 LGHDT and CDR2 YNNKEL (reference sequence). The CDR3 is 18 amino acids. V lost 4 bases to trimming and J lost 2 bases; unmatched junction nucleotides: 13.

The rearrangement uses TRBV12-3 or TRBV12-4 and TRBJ2-5, with 7 positions matching TRBD1. V shed 4 bases and J 2 bases; nucleotides not matched to a gene: 22. The CDR3 has 20 residues. The CDR3 is CASSSSADRAVRELQETQYF. CDR3 nucleotide sequence: TGTGCCAGCAGTTCATCCGCCGACAGGGCAGTGAGAGAGCTTCAAGAGACCCAGTACTTC.

This clonotype was picked up a small number of times. The chain joins TRBV6-6 to TRBJ2-5, with D possibly matching TRBD2 (5 bases). Germline assignment: CDR1 MNHNY and CDR2 SVGAGI (reference sequence). V dropped 4 bases and J dropped 0 bases, with 9 bases sitting between them. CDR3 length: 14 residues. CDR3 DNA: TGTGCCAGCAGTTTCCCGGGATACCAAGAGACCCAGTACTTC. Translating it yields CASSFPGYQETQYF.